This is a list of T cell receptor beta chains from one sample in a study of blood T cell repertoires in COVID-19. This table comes from immunoSEQ multiplex PCR, and its TCRdb copy is limited to in-frame clones, with some not included. The table shows over 45,000 clones, with around 91% occurring only once. The sequenced sample consisted of peripheral blood. The receptors were gathered from a human donor in a cohort sampled during active COVID-19. Both conserved end residues are part of each CDR3. The D gene is left open where the match is weak.

j_gene: TRBJ1-1; d_gene: TRBD1; v_gene: TRBV7-8; CDR3aa: CASSSPGTGRRTEAFF; CDR3nt: TGTGCCAGCAGCTCCCCCGGGACAGGTCGGCGCACTGAAGCTTTCTTT
j_gene: TRBJ1-5; d_gene: .; v_gene: TRBV2; CDR3aa: CASRTGNQPQHF; CDR3nt: TGTGCCAGCAGGACAGGTAATCAGCCCCAGCATTTT
j_gene: TRBJ2-6; d_gene: .; v_gene: TRBV4-1; CDR3aa: CASSQDLVSSGANVLTF; CDR3nt: TGCGCCAGCAGCCAAGATTTGGTCAGCTCTGGGGCCAACGTCCTGACTTTC
j_gene: TRBJ2-1; d_gene: .; v_gene: TRBV6-4; CDR3aa: CASSDSGSSRQFF; CDR3nt: TGTGCCAGCAGTGACTCGGGTAGCTCGCGGCAGTTCTTC
j_gene: TRBJ1-2; d_gene: TRBD1; v_gene: TRBV6-5; CDR3aa: CASSYGATGGYGYTF; CDR3nt: TGTGCCAGCAGTTACGGAGCGACAGGGGGGTATGGCTACACCTTC
j_gene: TRBJ2-3; d_gene: .; v_gene: TRBV20-1; CDR3aa: CSAPQSDTQYF; CDR3nt: TGCAGTGCCCCCCAATCAGATACGCAGTATTTT
j_gene: TRBJ1-5; d_gene: .; v_gene: TRBV7-2; CDR3aa: CASSLGGGFSNQPQHF; CDR3nt: TGTGCCAGCAGCTTAGGGGGGGGGTTTAGCAATCAGCCCCAGCATTTT
j_gene: TRBJ2-7; d_gene: .; v_gene: TRBV10-2; CDR3aa: CASSDPQDYFYEQYF; CDR3nt: TGCGCCAGCAGTGATCCCCAGGACTATTTCTACGAGCAGTACTTC
j_gene: TRBJ2-2; d_gene: TRBD1; v_gene: TRBV24-1; CDR3aa: CATSDGGTGGDTGELFF; CDR3nt: TGTGCCACCAGTGATGGCGGGACAGGGGGGGACACCGGGGAGCTGTTTTTT
j_gene: TRBJ1-1; d_gene: .; v_gene: TRBV9; CDR3aa: CASSRDTEAFF; CDR3nt: TGTGCCAGCAGTCGGGACACTGAAGCTTTCTTT
j_gene: TRBJ2-5; d_gene: .; v_gene: TRBV12-3/TRBV12-4; CDR3aa: CASSLLGRETQYF; CDR3nt: TGTGCCAGCAGTTTATTGGGGCGGGAGACCCAGTACTTC
j_gene: TRBJ1-2; d_gene: TRBD1; v_gene: TRBV7-2; CDR3aa: CASSLTGVRHYGYTF; CDR3nt: TGTGCCAGCAGCTTAACAGGGGTCCGACACTATGGCTACACCTTC
j_gene: TRBJ2-7; d_gene: TRBD2; v_gene: TRBV28; CDR3aa: CASSWGLAGESYEQYF; CDR3nt: TGTGCCAGCAGTTGGGGACTAGCGGGAGAATCCTACGAGCAGTACTTC
j_gene: TRBJ1-1; d_gene: .; v_gene: TRBV18; CDR3aa: CASSPPRQLNTEAFF; CDR3nt: TGTGCCAGCTCACCACCGCGACAGCTGAACACTGAAGCTTTCTTT
j_gene: TRBJ2-7; d_gene: .; v_gene: TRBV10-3; CDR3aa: CAISESRDSPEQYF; CDR3nt: TGTGCCATCAGTGAGTCCCGGGACTCCCCCGAGCAGTACTTC
j_gene: TRBJ2-5; d_gene: .; v_gene: TRBV9; CDR3aa: CASSVEGETQYF; CDR3nt: TGTGCCAGCAGCGTAGAGGGGGAGACCCAGTACTTC
j_gene: TRBJ2-7; d_gene: TRBD1; v_gene: TRBV6-5; CDR3aa: CASSYFSTGGSYEQYF; CDR3nt: TGTGCCAGCAGTTACTTCTCGACAGGGGGCTCCTACGAGCAGTACTTC
j_gene: TRBJ2-5; d_gene: TRBD1; v_gene: TRBV28; CDR3aa: CASSSRQGPGDRDGETQYF; CDR3nt: TGTGCCAGCAGTTCAAGACAGGGGCCTGGGGACAGGGATGGGGAGACCCAGTACTTC